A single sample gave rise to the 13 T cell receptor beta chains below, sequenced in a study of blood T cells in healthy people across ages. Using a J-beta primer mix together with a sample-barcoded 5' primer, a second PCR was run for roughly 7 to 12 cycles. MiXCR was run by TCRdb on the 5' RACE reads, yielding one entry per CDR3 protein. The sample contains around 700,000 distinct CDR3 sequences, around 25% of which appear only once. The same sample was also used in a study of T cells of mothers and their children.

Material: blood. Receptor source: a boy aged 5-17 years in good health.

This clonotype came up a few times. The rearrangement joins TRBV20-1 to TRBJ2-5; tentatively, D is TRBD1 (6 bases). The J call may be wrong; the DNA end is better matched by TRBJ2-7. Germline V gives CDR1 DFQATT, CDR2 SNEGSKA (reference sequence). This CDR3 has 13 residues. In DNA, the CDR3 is TGCAGTGCTAGCCGGACAGATGAATACGAGCAGTACTTC. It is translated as CSASRTDEYEQYF.

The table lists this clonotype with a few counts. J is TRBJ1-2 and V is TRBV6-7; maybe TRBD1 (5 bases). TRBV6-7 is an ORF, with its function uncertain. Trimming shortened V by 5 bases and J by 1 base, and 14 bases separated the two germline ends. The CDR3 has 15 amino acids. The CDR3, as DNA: TGTGCCAGCAGTAACCGGGGGGGGTGTAACTATGGCTACACCTTC. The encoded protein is CASSNRGGCNYGYTF.

CDR3: CASSLEQPDNEQFF. The CDR3 DNA reads as TGCGCCAGCAGCTTAGAACAGCCAGACAATGAGCAGTTCTTC. J is TRBJ2-1 and V is TRBV5-1, with unresolved D. Germline lookup yields CDR1 SGHRS and CDR2 YFSETQ. There are 14 residues in the CDR3. V was trimmed by 2 bases and J by 5 bases, leaving 11 bases between them.

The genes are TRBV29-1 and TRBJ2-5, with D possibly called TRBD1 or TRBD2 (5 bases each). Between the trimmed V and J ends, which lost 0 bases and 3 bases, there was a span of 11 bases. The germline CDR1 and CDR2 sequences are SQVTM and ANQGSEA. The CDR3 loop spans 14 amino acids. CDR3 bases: TGCAGCGTTGAAGATCAAGGGACCGAAGAGACCCAGTACTTC. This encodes CSVEDQGTEETQYF.

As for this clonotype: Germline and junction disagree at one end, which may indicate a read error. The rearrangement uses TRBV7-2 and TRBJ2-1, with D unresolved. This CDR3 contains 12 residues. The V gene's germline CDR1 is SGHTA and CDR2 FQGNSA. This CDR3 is CASGLEGNEQFF. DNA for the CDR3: TGTGCCAGCGGCTTAGAAGGCAACGAGCAGTTCTTC.

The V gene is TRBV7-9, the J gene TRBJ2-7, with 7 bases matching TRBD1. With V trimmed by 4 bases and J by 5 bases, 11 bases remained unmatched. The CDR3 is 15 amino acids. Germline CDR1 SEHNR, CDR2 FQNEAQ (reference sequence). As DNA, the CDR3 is TGTGCCAGCAGCTCCTCGGACAGGAATGTAGACGAGCAGTACTTC. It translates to CASSSSDRNVDEQYF. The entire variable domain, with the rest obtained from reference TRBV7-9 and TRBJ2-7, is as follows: DTGVSQNPRHKITKRGQNVTFRCDPISEHNRLYWYRQTLGQGPEFLTYFQNEAQLEKSRLLSDRFSAERPKGSFSTLEIQRTEQGDSAMYLCASSSSDRNVDEQYFGPGTRLTVT.

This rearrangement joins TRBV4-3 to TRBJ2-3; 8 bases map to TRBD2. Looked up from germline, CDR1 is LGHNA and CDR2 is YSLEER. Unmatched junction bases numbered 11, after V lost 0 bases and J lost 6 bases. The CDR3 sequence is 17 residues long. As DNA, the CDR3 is TGCGCCAGCAGCCAAGATTTGGCGGGGGGTTCGGGGGATACGCAGTATTTT. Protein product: CASSQDLAGGSGDTQYF.

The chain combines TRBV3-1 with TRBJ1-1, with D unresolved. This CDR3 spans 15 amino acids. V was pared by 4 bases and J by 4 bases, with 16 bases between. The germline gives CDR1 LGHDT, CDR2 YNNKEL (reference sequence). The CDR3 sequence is CASSPPTVGPTEAFF. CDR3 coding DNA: TGTGCCAGCAGCCCCCCCACAGTAGGCCCCACTGAAGCTTTCTTT.

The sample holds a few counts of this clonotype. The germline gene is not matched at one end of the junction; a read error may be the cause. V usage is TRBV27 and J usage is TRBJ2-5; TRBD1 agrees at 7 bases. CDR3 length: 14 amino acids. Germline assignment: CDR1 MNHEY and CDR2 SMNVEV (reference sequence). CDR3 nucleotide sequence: TGTGCCAGCAGTTTACTCCCGGGACAGAGTATTCTCGACTTC. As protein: CASSLLPGQSILDF.

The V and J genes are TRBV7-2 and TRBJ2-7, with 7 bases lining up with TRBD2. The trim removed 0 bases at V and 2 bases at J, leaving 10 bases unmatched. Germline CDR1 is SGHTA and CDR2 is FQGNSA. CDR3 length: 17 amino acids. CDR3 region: CASSLATGVLAPYEQYF. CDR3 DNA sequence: TGTGCCAGCAGCTTAGCGACGGGGGTACTAGCGCCCTACGAGCAGTACTTC.

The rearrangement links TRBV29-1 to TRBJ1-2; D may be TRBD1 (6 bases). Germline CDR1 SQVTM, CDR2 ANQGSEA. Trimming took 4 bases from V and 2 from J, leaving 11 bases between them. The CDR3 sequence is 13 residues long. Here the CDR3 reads CSVGGQGNYGYTF. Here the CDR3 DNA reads TGCAGCGTTGGGGGGCAGGGAAACTATGGCTACACCTTC.

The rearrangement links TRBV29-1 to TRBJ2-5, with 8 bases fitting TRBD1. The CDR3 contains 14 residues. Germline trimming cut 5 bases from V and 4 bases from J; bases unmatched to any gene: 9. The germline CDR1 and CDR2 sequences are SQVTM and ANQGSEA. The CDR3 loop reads CSVRDRGEGETQYF. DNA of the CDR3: TGCAGCGTTCGAGACAGGGGTGAGGGAGAGACCCAGTACTTC. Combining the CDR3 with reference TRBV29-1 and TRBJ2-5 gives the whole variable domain SAVISQKPSRDICQRGTSLTIQCQVDSQVTMMFWYRQQPGQSLTLIATANQGSEATYESGFVIDKFPISRPNLTFSTLTVSNMSPEDSSIYLCSVRDRGEGETQYFGPGTRLLVL.

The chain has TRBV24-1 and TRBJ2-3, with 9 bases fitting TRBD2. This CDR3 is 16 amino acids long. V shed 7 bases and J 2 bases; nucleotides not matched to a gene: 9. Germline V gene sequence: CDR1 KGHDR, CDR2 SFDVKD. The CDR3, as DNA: TGTGCCACCAGCCAGACTAGCGGAACTTCCACAGATACGCAGTATTTT. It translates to CATSQTSGTSTDTQYF.